A single sample gave rise to the 29 T cell receptor beta chains below, sequenced in a study of blood T cell repertoires in COVID-19. Only in-frame clones appear in the TCRdb table, and some are missing; sequencing was by immunoSEQ multiplex PCR. Of approximately 62,000 clones listed, around four fifths are singletons. The sample taken for sequencing was peripheral blood. Receptor source: a woman in her forties or fifties with active or convalescent COVID-19.

This clone has a single count. This chain connects TRBV18 to TRBJ2-7, with D possibly being TRBD1 (7 bases). Germline V CDR1 and CDR2: KGHSH, LQKENI. V was trimmed by 5 bases and J by 3 bases, leaving 20 bases between them. The CDR3 has 16 amino acids. CDR3 in DNA: TGTGCCAGCTCAGGACGGCCAGGGGGGCCCCTCTACGAGCAGTACTTC. Translation gives CASSGRPGGPLYEQYF.

The rearrangement links TRBV5-6 to TRBJ1-5; D call uncertain. The CDR3 loop spans 12 amino acids. Germline CDR1 reads SGHDT; CDR2 reads YYEEEE. Trimming took 3 bases from V and 4 from J, leaving 5 bases between them. CDR3 in DNA: TGTGCCAGCAGCTCGCGGAATCAGCCCCAGCATTTT. It specifies CASSSRNQPQHF. Using reference TRBV5-6 and TRBJ1-5 for the parts outside the CDR3, the full variable domain is DAGVTQSPTHLIKTRGQQVTLRCSPKSGHDTVSWYQQALGQGPQFIFQYYEEEERQRGNFPDRFSGHQFPNYSSELNVNALLLGDSALYLCASSSRNQPQHFGDGTRLSIL.

CDR3 protein: CASSELGTGVNYGYTF. The CDR3 DNA sequence: TGTGCCAGCAGTGAATTAGGGACAGGGGTTAACTATGGCTACACCTTC. The J gene is TRBJ1-2, the V gene TRBV25-1; 10 nucleotides match TRBD1. The CDR3 contains 16 residues. With V trimmed by 1 base and J by 1 base, 3 bases remained unmatched. Germline-derived CDR1 and CDR2 are MGHDK and SYGVNS.

V and J are TRBV18 and TRBJ1-2, with 10 bases fitting TRBD1. After removal of 3 bases from V and 2 bases from J, the junction contained 6 bases not matched to a gene. The germline CDR1 and CDR2 sequences are KGHSH and LQKENI. The CDR3 contains 16 residues. This CDR3 reads CASSPQDRGWNYGYTF. The CDR3 bases are TGTGCCAGCTCACCCCAGGACAGGGGGTGGAACTATGGCTACACCTTC. Full variable domain (missing parts from reference TRBV18 and TRBJ1-2): NAGVMQNPRHLVRRRGQEARLRCSPMKGHSHVYWYRQLPEEGLKFMVYLQKENIIDESGMPKERFSAEFPKEGPSILRIQQVVRGDSAAYFCASSPQDRGWNYGYTFGSGTRLTVV.

This clone was found a few times. Different DNA sequences within this sample yield the same CDR3. CDR3 sequence (DNA): TGTGCCAGCAGTCCAACTAGCGGGAGGGCCGAAGATACGCAGTATTTT. Its protein product is CASSPTSGRAEDTQYF. The V and J genes are TRBV5-4 and TRBJ2-3, with 13 bases aligning to TRBD2. V shed 5 bases and J 5 bases; nucleotides not matched to a gene: 8. The CDR3 totals 16 residues. In germline, CDR1 is SGHNT, CDR2 YYREEE (reference sequence). Drawing the rest from reference TRBV5-4 and TRBJ2-3, the complete variable domain is ETGVTQSPTHLIKTRGQQVTLRCSSQSGHNTVSWYQQALGQGPQFIFQYYREEENGRGNFPPRFSGLQFPNYSSELNVNALELDDSALYLCASSPTSGRAEDTQYFGPGTRLTVL.

J is TRBJ2-3 and V is TRBV16; 10 nucleotides line up with TRBD2. CDR1 and CDR2 from the germline V gene are KGHSY and FQNENV. The CDR3 is 17 amino acids. The V segment lost 2 bases and the J segment 6 bases; nucleotides outside the gene matches: 11. The CDR3 DNA reads as TGTGCCAGCAGCCAACCGTCCGGGACTAGCGAGAGGGATACGCAGTATTTT. Residues: CASSQPSGTSERDTQYF.

V is TRBV12-3 or TRBV12-4 and J is TRBJ1-2, with a weak D call TRBD1 (6 bases). The CDR3 is 13 amino acids. V was clipped by 5 bases and J by 8 bases, with 15 bases between them. CDR3 bases: TGTGCCAGCAGTACCAACAGGGATTACGGCTACACCTTC. Protein sequence: CASSTNRDYGYTF.

This clone was counted between two and nine times. The J gene is TRBJ1-1, the V gene TRBV19; D possibly corresponds to TRBD1 (5 bases). V was clipped by 5 bases and J by 4 bases, with 14 bases between them. This CDR3 has 14 residues. Germline V gives CDR1 LNHDA, CDR2 SQIVND (reference sequence). The CDR3 spells CASSFPTDPTEAFF. The CDR3 nucleotides read TGTGCCAGTAGTTTTCCGACAGACCCCACTGAAGCTTTCTTT.

This clone was detected only once. The chain is built from TRBV7-6 and TRBJ2-1; TRBD2 matches 9 bases. Germline V gives CDR1 SGHVS, CDR2 FNYEAQ. V was clipped by 2 bases and J by 7 bases; unmatched bases: 9. The CDR3 totals 16 residues. CDR3 residues: CASSLTREGLGNEQFF. The CDR3 DNA sequence: TGTGCCAGCAGCTTAACGCGGGAGGGCCTCGGGAATGAGCAGTTCTTC.

The genes are TRBV4-3 and TRBJ2-1; 7 bases fit TRBD2. This CDR3 comprises 18 residues. Germline V gene lookup returns CDR1 LGHNA and CDR2 YSLEER. V lost 0 bases and J lost 4; bases outside the gene matches: 12. CDR3 amino acids: CASSQEAAPGGLYNEQFF. CDR3 DNA sequence: TGCGCCAGCAGCCAAGAGGCGGCCCCGGGAGGATTATACAATGAGCAGTTCTTC.

The rearrangement joins TRBV13 to TRBJ2-2; TRBD2 aligns across 8 bases. Germline trimming cut 5 bases from V and 1 base from J; bases unmatched to any gene: 6. Germline CDR1 PRHDT, CDR2 FYEKMQ (reference sequence). This CDR3 contains 16 residues. CDR3 sequence reads: CASSRLAGLNTGELFF. In DNA form, the CDR3 reads TGTGCCAGCAGCCGTCTAGCGGGCCTGAACACCGGGGAGCTGTTTTTT.

This sequence joins TRBV5-6 and TRBJ1-4; 8 bases fit TRBD1. The V gene end was trimmed by 2 bases and the J gene end by 8 bases; junction bases not matched to a gene: 2. The germline V gene encodes CDR1 SGHDT and CDR2 YYEEEE. The CDR3 contains 13 residues. CDR3 sequence (DNA): TGTGCCAGCAGCTTTACAGGGGGGGAAAAACTGTTTTTT. This translates into CASSFTGGEKLFF.

The chain is built from TRBV4-3 and TRBJ2-1; 9 bases fit TRBD2. Germline-derived CDR1 and CDR2 are LGHNA and YSLEER. CDR3 length: 14 residues. V lost 2 bases to trimming and J lost 8 bases; unmatched junction nucleotides: 4. The CDR3 DNA is TGCGCCAGCAGCCAAATTAGCGGGAGCGATGAGCAGTTCTTC. Protein sequence: CASSQISGSDEQFF.

The chain links TRBV18 to TRBJ2-3, with 12 bases aligning to TRBD2. With 3 bases clipped from V and 6 bases from J, the junction kept 4 bases outside the gene matches. The V gene's germline CDR1 is KGHSH and CDR2 LQKENI. The CDR3 is 15 residues long. The CDR3 is CASSPTSGRSDTQYF. The CDR3 DNA is TGTGCCAGCTCACCGACTAGCGGGAGATCCGATACGCAGTATTTT.

This CDR3 is CASSTRLTGVNTEAFF. CDR3 nucleotides: TGTGCCAGCAGCACCCGTCTGACAGGGGTGAACACTGAAGCTTTCTTT. The gene calls are TRBV9 and TRBJ1-1, with 8 nucleotides matching TRBD1. V gave up 4 bases and J gave up 0 bases; unmatched junction bases: 8. The CDR3 spans 16 residues. CDR1 is SGDLS and CDR2 is YYNGEE in the germline V gene. Full variable domain (rest looked up from reference TRBV9 and TRBJ1-1): DSGVTQTPKHLITATGQRVTLRCSPRSGDLSVYWYQQSLDQGLQFLIQYYNGEERAKGNILERFSAQQFPDLHSELNLSSLELGDSALYFCASSTRLTGVNTEAFFGQGTRLTVV.

CDR3 protein: CASSLMSQGYTF. The DNA of the CDR3 is TGTGCCAGCAGTTTAATGTCTCAGGGCTACACCTTC. The V and J genes are TRBV12-3 or TRBV12-4 and TRBJ1-2; D call uncertain. V was shortened by 2 bases and J by 8 bases, with 9 bases between the two germline ends. The length of the CDR3 is 12 residues.

This clone was detected a few times. The rearrangement uses TRBV11-2 and TRBJ2-2; 8 bases map to TRBD2. There are 16 residues in the CDR3. Germline-derived CDR1 and CDR2 are SGHAT and FQNNGV. The V gene end was trimmed by 5 bases and the J gene end by 4 bases; junction bases not matched to a gene: 9. The CDR3, as DNA: TGTGCCAGCAGCCCCATCAGCGGGGGCTCCACCGGGGAGCTGTTTTTT. Its translation: CASSPISGGSTGELFF.

Comments on this clone: The DNA is omitted, as the CDR3 cannot be located on it reliably, and the CDR3 follows TCRdb's listing. CDR3 loop: CARSFGQGSRGYGYTF. The V gene is TRBV7-5, the J gene TRBJ1-2; the listed D gene, TRBD1, was not tested against the DNA. TRBV7-5 constitutes a pseudogene. 16 amino acids form the CDR3, both terminal residues included.

This clone was recorded a few times. The same CDR3 arises from other DNA sequences in this sample as well. This rearrangement joins TRBV30 to TRBJ2-3; 7 bases fit TRBD2. The CDR3 runs to 13 residues. V shed 2 bases and J 3 bases; nucleotides not matched to a gene: 2. CDR1 is GTSNPN, CDR2 SVGIG, per germline (reference sequence). The CDR3 bases are TGTGCCTGGAGTCGGGGGGAGACAGATACGCAGTATTTT. Residues: CAWSRGETDTQYF.

In DNA, the CDR3 is TGCGCCAGCAGCTTGGGGCAGGGGACGACCGGGGAGCTGTTTTTT. This sequence encodes CASSLGQGTTGELFF. V usage is TRBV5-1 and J usage is TRBJ2-2; possible D gene TRBD1, 6 bases. The CDR3 runs to 15 residues. Trimming left V 0 bases short and J 5 bases short, with 11 bases between. CDR1 and CDR2 (germline): SGHRS, YFSETQ.

The chain joins TRBV19 to TRBJ1-1; D perhaps matches TRBD1 (6 bases). The length of the CDR3 is 14 residues. Germline-derived CDR1 and CDR2 are LNHDA and SQIVND (reference sequence). Trimming took off 1 base at V and 1 base at J, with 7 bases between the two ends. The CDR3 here is CASSIGTANTEAFF. CDR3 sequence (DNA): TGTGCCAGTAGTATAGGGACAGCGAACACTGAAGCTTTCTTT.

This CDR3 reads CASSLVSTARGQETQYF. CDR3 DNA: TGCGCCAGCAGCTTGGTGTCGACTGCCCGGGGGCAAGAGACCCAGTACTTC. This chain joins TRBV5-1 and TRBJ2-5, with D possibly TRBD2 on 6 matching bases. Germline assignment: CDR1 SGHRS and CDR2 YFSETQ. The V gene lost 0 bases and the J gene lost 2 bases, with 17 bases spanning the gap. The CDR3 spans 17 residues. Drawing the rest from reference TRBV5-1 and TRBJ2-5, the complete variable domain is KAGVTQTPRYLIKTRGQQVTLSCSPISGHRSVSWYQQTPGQGLQFLFEYFSETQRNKGNFPGRFSGRQFSNSRSEMNVSTLELGDSALYLCASSLVSTARGQETQYFGPGTRLLVL.

The rearrangement links TRBV7-3 to TRBJ2-1; 11 nucleotides line up with TRBD2. Trimming took 6 bases from V and 3 from J; bases not matched to a gene: 4. The V gene's germline CDR1 is SGHTA and CDR2 FQGTGA. CDR3 size: 15 residues. As DNA, the CDR3 is TGTGCCAGCAGTCCTAGCGGGAGGAACTACAATGAGCAGTTCTTC. Translated, it gives CASSPSGRNYNEQFF.

Comment on this clone: A read error may account for a junction end that differs from germline. This chain links TRBV19 with TRBJ1-4; possible D gene TRBD1, 5 bases. CDR1 is LNHDA, CDR2 SQIVND, per germline (reference sequence). The CDR3 length is 16 residues. CDR3 nucleotides: TGTGCCAGTAGCATAGGGTTCGGGACTTTTTCTGAAAAACTGTTTTTT. This translates into CASSIGFGTFSEKLFF.

The CDR3 sequence is CASSQLSAGLETQYF. CDR3 coding DNA: TGCGCCAGCAGCCAACTCTCGGCAGGGCTCGAGACCCAGTACTTC. The genes are TRBV4-1 and TRBJ2-5; a possible D gene is TRBD1 (5 bases). The CDR3 has 15 amino acids. V lost 2 bases and J 5 bases, leaving 15 bases between the germline ends. CDR1 is MGHRA, CDR2 YSYEKL, per germline.

The chain uses TRBV24-1 and TRBJ2-2; the D gene is possibly TRBD2 (6 bases). CDR1 is KGHDR and CDR2 is SFDVKD in the germline V gene. The CDR3 length is 16 residues. V shed 1 base and J shed 1 base, with 9 bases lying between them. The CDR3 reads CATSDFGGKNTGELFF. CDR3 in DNA: TGTGCCACCAGTGATTTCGGGGGAAAGAACACCGGGGAGCTGTTTTTT.

A single count supports this clone. V usage is TRBV6-5 and J usage is TRBJ2-2, with 8 bases aligning to TRBD1. The V and J ends lost 7 bases and 0 bases, in that order; junction bases with no gene match: 4. The CDR3 runs 15 residues. CDR1 is MNHEY, CDR2 SVGAGI, per germline. CDR3 loop: CASTTGGTNTGELFF. In DNA form, the CDR3 reads TGTGCCAGCACCACAGGGGGGACGAACACCGGGGAGCTGTTTTTT.

The chain employs TRBV15 and TRBJ2-1; D call uncertain. The CDR3 is made up of 13 amino acids. The germline V and J ends were trimmed by 0 bases and 10 bases, with 10 bases remaining between them. CDR1 is LNHNV, CDR2 YYDKDF, per germline (reference sequence). CDR3 sequence (DNA): TGTGCCACCAGCAGAGATATTGGAGCGGAGCAGTTCTTC. It translates to CATSRDIGAEQFF. Looking up the rest from reference TRBV15 and TRBJ2-1 gives the full variable domain: DAMVIQNPRYQVTQFGKPVTLSCSQTLNHNVMYWYQQKSSQAPKLLFHYYDKDFNNEADTPDNFQSRRPNTSFCFLDIRSPGLGDTAMYLCATSRDIGAEQFFGPGTRLTVL.

V gene TRBV30 combines with J gene TRBJ1-1; TRBD1 matches at 7 bases. Trimming at V came to 3 bases and at J to 1 base, leaving 8 bases not matched to a gene. The V gene's germline CDR1 is GTSNPN and CDR2 SVGIG (reference sequence). The CDR3 totals 15 residues. The CDR3 DNA is TGTGCCTGGAGGGGTAAAGGGGGCTGGAACACTGAAGCTTTCTTT. Amino acids: CAWRGKGGWNTEAFF.